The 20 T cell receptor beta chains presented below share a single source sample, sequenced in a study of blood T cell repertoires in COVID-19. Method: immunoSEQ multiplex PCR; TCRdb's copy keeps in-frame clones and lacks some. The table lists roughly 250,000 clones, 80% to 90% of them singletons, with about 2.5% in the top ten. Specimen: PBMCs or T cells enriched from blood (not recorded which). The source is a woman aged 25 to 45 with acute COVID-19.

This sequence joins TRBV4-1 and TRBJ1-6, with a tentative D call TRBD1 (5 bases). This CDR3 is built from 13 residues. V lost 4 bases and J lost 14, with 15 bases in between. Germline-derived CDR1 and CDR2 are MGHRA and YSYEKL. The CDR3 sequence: CASSRAGWASLHF. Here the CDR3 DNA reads TGCGCCAGCAGCCGGGCAGGGTGGGCTTCCCTCCACTTT.

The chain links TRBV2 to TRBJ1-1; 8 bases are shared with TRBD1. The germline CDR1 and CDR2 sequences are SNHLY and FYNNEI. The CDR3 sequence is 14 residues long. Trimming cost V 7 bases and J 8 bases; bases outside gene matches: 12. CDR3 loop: CASKADRGNSEAFF. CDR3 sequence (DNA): TGTGCCAGCAAAGCAGACAGGGGCAATTCAGAAGCTTTCTTT.

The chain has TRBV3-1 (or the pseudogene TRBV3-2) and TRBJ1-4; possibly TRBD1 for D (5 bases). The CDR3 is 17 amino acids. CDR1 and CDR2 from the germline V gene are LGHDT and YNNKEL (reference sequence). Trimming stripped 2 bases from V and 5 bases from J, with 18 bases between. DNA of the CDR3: TGTGCCAGCAGCCAAATGCTACAGGACACGAGGAATGAAAAACTGTTTTTT. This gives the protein CASSQMLQDTRNEKLFF.

The CDR3 loop is CASSLRTAHSPLHF. CDR3 nucleotide sequence: TGTGCCAGCAGCCTAAGGACAGCGCACTCACCCCTCCACTTT. V is TRBV5-4 and J is TRBJ1-6; tentative D call: TRBD1 (6 bases). Germline V gene data show CDR1 as SGHNT and CDR2 as YYREEE (reference sequence). The CDR3 spans 14 residues. V gave up 4 bases and J gave up 10 bases, with 15 bases separating them.

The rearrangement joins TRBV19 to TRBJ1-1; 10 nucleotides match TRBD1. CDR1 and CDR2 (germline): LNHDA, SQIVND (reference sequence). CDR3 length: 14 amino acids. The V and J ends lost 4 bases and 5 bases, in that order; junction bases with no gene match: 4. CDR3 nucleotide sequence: TGTGCCAGTAGTAGGGGACAGGGGACGACTGAAGCTTTCTTT. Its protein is CASSRGQGTTEAFF.

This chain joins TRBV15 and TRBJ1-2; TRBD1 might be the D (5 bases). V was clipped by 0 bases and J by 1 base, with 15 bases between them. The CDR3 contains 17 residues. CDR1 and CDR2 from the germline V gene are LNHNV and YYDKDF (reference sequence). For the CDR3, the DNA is TGTGCCACCAGCAGAGATCAGGGTCCCGGAGTTAACTATGGCTACACCTTC. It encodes CATSRDQGPGVNYGYTF.

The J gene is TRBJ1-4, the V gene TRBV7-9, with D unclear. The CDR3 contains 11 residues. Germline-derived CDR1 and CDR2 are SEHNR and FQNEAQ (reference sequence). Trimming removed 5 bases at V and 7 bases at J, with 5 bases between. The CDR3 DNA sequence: TGTGCCAGCAGCCCGTCTGAAAAACTGTTTTTT. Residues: CASSPSEKLFF.

Here the CDR3 DNA reads TGTGCCAGCAGTCCATCACAGGGGGCGATTTTCTACGAGCAGTACTTC. Translation gives CASSPSQGAIFYEQYF. The V gene is TRBV27, the J gene TRBJ2-7; 9 positions agree with TRBD1. CDR3 length: 16 amino acids. CDR1 and CDR2 (germline): MNHEY, SMNVEV (reference sequence). V lost 5 bases, J lost 3 bases, and 11 bases stayed unmatched.

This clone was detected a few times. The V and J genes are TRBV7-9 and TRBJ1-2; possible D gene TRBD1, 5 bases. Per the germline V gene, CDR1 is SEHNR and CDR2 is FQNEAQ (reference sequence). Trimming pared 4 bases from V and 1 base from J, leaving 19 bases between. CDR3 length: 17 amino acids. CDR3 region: CASSSNIGGTINYGYTF. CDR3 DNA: TGTGCCAGCAGCTCCAACATCGGGGGAACAATTAACTATGGCTACACCTTC.

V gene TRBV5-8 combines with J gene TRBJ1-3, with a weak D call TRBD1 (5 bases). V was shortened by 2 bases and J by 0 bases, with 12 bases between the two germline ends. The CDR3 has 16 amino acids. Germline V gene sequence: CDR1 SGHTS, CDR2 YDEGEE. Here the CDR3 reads CASSFRRTSSGNTIYF. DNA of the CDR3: TGTGCCAGCAGCTTCCGACGGACATCCTCTGGAAACACCATATATTTT.

CDR3 in amino acids: CASSQDLVMARRAFF. Written as DNA, the CDR3 is TGTGCCAGCAGCCAAGATCTAGTAATGGCCCGGCGGGCTTTCTTT. V and J are TRBV3-1 (or the pseudogene TRBV3-2) and TRBJ1-1; D ambiguous. The CDR3 runs 15 residues. The ends were cut back, 0 bases at V and 11 bases at J, with 19 bases in the middle. In germline, CDR1 is LGHDT, CDR2 YNNKEL (reference sequence).

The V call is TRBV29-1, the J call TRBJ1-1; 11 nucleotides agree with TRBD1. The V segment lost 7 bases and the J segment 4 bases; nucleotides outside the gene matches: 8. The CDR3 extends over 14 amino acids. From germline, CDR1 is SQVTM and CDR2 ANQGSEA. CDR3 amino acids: CSAGQGAEGTEAFF. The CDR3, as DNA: TGCAGCGCTGGACAGGGGGCGGAAGGCACTGAAGCTTTCTTT. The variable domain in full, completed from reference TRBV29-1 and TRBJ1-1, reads SAVISQKPSRDICQRGTSLTIQCQVDSQVTMMFWYRQQPGQSLTLIATANQGSEATYESGFVIDKFPISRPNLTFSTLTVSNMSPEDSSIYLCSAGQGAEGTEAFFGQGTRLTVV.

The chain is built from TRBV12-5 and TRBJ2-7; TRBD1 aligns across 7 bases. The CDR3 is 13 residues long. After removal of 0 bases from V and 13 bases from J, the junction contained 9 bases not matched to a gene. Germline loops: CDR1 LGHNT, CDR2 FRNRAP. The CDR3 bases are TGTGCTAGTGGTTTGGTTCGTCGGGACAGCGTCTACTTC. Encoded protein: CASGLVRRDSVYF.

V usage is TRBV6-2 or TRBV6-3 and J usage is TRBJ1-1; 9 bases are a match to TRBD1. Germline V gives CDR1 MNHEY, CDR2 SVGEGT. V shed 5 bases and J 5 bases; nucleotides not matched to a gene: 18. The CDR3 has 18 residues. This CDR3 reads CASSHNAREQGARTEAFF. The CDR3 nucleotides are TGTGCCAGCAGTCACAATGCCAGGGAACAGGGGGCTAGGACTGAAGCTTTCTTT.

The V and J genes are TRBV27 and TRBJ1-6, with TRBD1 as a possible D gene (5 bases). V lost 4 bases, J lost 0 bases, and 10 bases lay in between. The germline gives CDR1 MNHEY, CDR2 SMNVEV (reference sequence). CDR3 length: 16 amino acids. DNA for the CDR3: TGTGCCAGCAGTTCACCCGGGGGCTCCTATAATTCACCCCTCCACTTT. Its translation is CASSSPGGSYNSPLHF.

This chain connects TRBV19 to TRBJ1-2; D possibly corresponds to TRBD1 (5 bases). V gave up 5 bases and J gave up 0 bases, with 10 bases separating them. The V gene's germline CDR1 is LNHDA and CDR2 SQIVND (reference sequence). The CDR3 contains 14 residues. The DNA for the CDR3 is TGTGCCAGTAGTCCCAGGGTCACTAACTATGGCTACACCTTC. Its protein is CASSPRVTNYGYTF.

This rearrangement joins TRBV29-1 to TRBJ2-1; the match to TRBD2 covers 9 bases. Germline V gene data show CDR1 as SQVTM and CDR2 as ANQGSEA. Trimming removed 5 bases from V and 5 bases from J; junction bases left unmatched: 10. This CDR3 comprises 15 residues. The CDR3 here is CSVSSGDVSDNEQFF. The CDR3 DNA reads TGCAGCGTTTCTAGCGGGGACGTCTCAGACAATGAGCAGTTCTTC.

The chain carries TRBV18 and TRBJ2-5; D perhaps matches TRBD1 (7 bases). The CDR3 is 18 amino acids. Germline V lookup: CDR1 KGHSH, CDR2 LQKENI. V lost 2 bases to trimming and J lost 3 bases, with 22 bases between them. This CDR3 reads CASSPWSPGETGKETQYF. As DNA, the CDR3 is TGTGCCAGCTCACCATGGTCCCCGGGGGAGACAGGGAAAGAGACCCAGTACTTC. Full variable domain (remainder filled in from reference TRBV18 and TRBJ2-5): NAGVMQNPRHLVRRRGQEARLRCSPMKGHSHVYWYRQLPEEGLKFMVYLQKENIIDESGMPKERFSAEFPKEGPSILRIQQVVRGDSAAYFCASSPWSPGETGKETQYFGPGTRLLVL.

The CDR3 bases are TGTGCCAGCAGCCAAGATCGCGGGAATGAAAAACTGTTTTTT. This gives the protein CASSQDRGNEKLFF. The rearrangement joins TRBV4-2 to TRBJ1-4; no clear D. Trimming cost V 0 bases and J 5 bases, with 7 bases left between them. This CDR3 region has 14 residues. The germline V gene encodes CDR1 LGHNA and CDR2 YNFKEQ.

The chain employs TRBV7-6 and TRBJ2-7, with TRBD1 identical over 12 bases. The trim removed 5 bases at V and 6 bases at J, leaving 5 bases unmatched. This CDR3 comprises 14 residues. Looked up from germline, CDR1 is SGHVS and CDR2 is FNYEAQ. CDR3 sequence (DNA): TGTGCCAGCAGCGTAGGGGACAGGGGGCTCGAGCAGTACTTC. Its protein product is CASSVGDRGLEQYF.